The next 32 T cell receptor beta chains were all read from a single sample in a study of blood T cell repertoires in COVID-19. Repertoires were generated with immunoSEQ multiplex PCR, while TCRdb's copy carries only in-frame clones and drops some. This sample has about 210,000 clones, with 70% to 90% found just once. The sample comprised peripheral blood. The receptors derive from a woman in her seventies with COVID-19, enrolled during active disease.

The chain employs TRBV15 and TRBJ1-3; D may be TRBD1 (5 bases). The CDR3 contains 15 residues. With 0 bases removed from V and 4 bases from J, the gap between germline ends came to 10 bases. In germline, CDR1 is LNHNV, CDR2 YYDKDF (reference sequence). The CDR3 sequence is CATSRDRTPGNTIYF. The CDR3 region has the DNA TGTGCCACCAGCAGAGATAGGACACCCGGAAACACCATATATTTT.

This clone is a singleton in its sample. J is TRBJ2-3 and V is TRBV3-1 (or the pseudogene TRBV3-2); perhaps TRBD2 as D (5 bases). The germline V gene encodes CDR1 LGHDT and CDR2 YNNKEL (reference sequence). V was pared by 5 bases and J by 5 bases, with 14 bases between. The CDR3 loop spans 14 amino acids. Written as DNA, the CDR3 is TGTGCCAGCAGCTACCTGGCGGGTGGAGATACGCAGTATTTT. It yields the protein CASSYLAGGDTQYF.

For this clone: Different DNA sequences within this sample yield the same CDR3. V and J are TRBV10-3 and TRBJ1-2, with D perhaps matching TRBD1 (5 bases). The CDR3 is 13 residues long. Trimming left V 3 bases short and J 2 bases short, with 7 bases between. Germline CDR1 ENHRY, CDR2 SYGVKD. The CDR3: CAISEQENYGYTF. The CDR3 DNA sequence: TGTGCCATCAGTGAACAGGAGAACTATGGCTACACCTTC.

The chain carries TRBV24-1 and TRBJ2-5; TRBD1 aligns across 7 bases. Germline V CDR1 and CDR2: KGHDR, SFDVKD. J gave up 4 bases and V 1 base, and 17 bases lay outside the gene matches. CDR3 size: 19 residues. Written as DNA, the CDR3 is TGTGCCACCAGTGATTTTGGTACAGGGGATTTGTTGGTGGGAGAGACCCAGTACTTC. This translates into CATSDFGTGDLLVGETQYF.

The CDR3 sequence is CASSLSTGLNSPLHF. The CDR3 DNA follows: TGTGCCAGCAGCTTATCTACAGGGCTGAATTCACCCCTCCACTTT. The chain combines TRBV7-9 with TRBJ1-6, with D possibly being TRBD1 (6 bases). Germline V gene sequence: CDR1 SEHNR, CDR2 FQNEAQ (reference sequence). Trimming took off 2 bases at V and 7 bases at J, with 12 bases between the two ends. The length of the CDR3 is 15 residues.

This rearrangement joins TRBV9 to TRBJ1-2; 7 bases fit TRBD1. The trim removed 3 bases at V and 1 base at J, leaving 6 bases unmatched. CDR3 length: 15 amino acids. The germline V gene has CDR1 SGDLS and CDR2 YYNGEE. The CDR3 bases are TGTGCCAGCAGCGCACGAAACAGGGGTAACTATGGCTACACCTTC. Translated: CASSARNRGNYGYTF.

J is TRBJ1-4 and V is TRBV12-5; D is ambiguous. Trimming stripped 0 bases from V and 5 bases from J, with 4 bases between. This CDR3 has 13 amino acids. Germline assignment: CDR1 LGHNT and CDR2 FRNRAP. CDR3 bases: TGTGCTAGTGGTTTGGTACAGAATGAAAAACTGTTTTTT. Its translation: CASGLVQNEKLFF.

J is TRBJ1-2 and V is TRBV6-5, with D maybe TRBD1 (6 bases). The CDR3 consists of 13 residues. Trimming cost V 4 bases and J 4 bases, with 10 bases left between them. CDR1 and CDR2 from the germline V gene are MNHEY and SVGAGI. CDR3 region: CASSSGTFYGYTF. The CDR3 nucleotides are TGTGCCAGCAGTTCCGGGACATTCTATGGCTACACCTTC.

This clone came up a few times. V is TRBV19 and J is TRBJ2-1; 14 bases are shared with TRBD2. With V trimmed by 10 bases and J by 7 bases, 12 bases remained unmatched. The CDR3 sequence is 16 residues long. The germline gives CDR1 LNHDA, CDR2 SQIVND (reference sequence). CDR3 sequence: CATGQMGLAGVNEQFF. CDR3 sequence (DNA): TGTGCCACCGGACAAATGGGACTAGCGGGGGTAAATGAGCAGTTCTTC.

This clone came up once. The chain combines TRBV4-1 with TRBJ2-3, with 8 bases matching TRBD2. The CDR3 sequence is 11 residues long. V dropped 6 bases and J dropped 14; count of bases not matched to a gene: 7. Germline V gene lookup returns CDR1 MGHRA and CDR2 YSYEKL. This chain's CDR3 is CASSRREGVYF. CDR3 bases: TGCGCCAGCAGTAGACGGGAGGGGGTGTATTTT.

This chain uses TRBV7-9 with TRBJ1-1, with D unclear. Germline V lookup: CDR1 SEHNR, CDR2 FQNEAQ (reference sequence). V was trimmed by 1 base and J by 0 bases, leaving 3 bases between them. The CDR3 runs to 13 residues. The CDR3 here is CASSLVLNTEAFF. CDR3 DNA sequence: TGTGCCAGCAGCTTAGTATTGAACACTGAAGCTTTCTTT.

This clone was seen only once. J is TRBJ1-1 and V is TRBV29-1; TRBD1 is a possible D gene (6 bases). In germline, CDR1 is SQVTM, CDR2 ANQGSEA. The CDR3 consists of 13 residues. V was clipped by 5 bases and J by 3 bases, with 13 bases between them. DNA for the CDR3: TGCAGCGTTTCAACAGGGATGGACACTGAAGCTTTCTTT. Translating gives CSVSTGMDTEAFF.

V usage is TRBV12-3 or TRBV12-4 and J usage is TRBJ1-2; 7 positions agree with TRBD1. The CDR3 consists of 11 residues. With 6 bases clipped from V and 8 bases from J, the junction kept 3 bases outside the gene matches. Written as DNA, the CDR3 is TGTGCCAGCAGGTTACAGGGGGGCTACACCTTC. Its protein product is CASRLQGGYTF.

The chain employs TRBV2 and TRBJ2-7; the D gene is possibly TRBD1 (5 bases). V lost 6 bases and J lost 0, with 12 bases in between. The CDR3 spans 14 residues. Germline CDR1 is SNHLY and CDR2 is FYNNEI. The CDR3 is CASRKTVTSYEQYF. The CDR3 DNA reads TGTGCCAGCAGGAAGACAGTGACCTCCTACGAGCAGTACTTC.

The rearrangement links TRBV6-5 to TRBJ2-2; 7 bases match TRBD1. Unmatched junction bases numbered 6, after V lost 6 bases and J lost 2 bases. This CDR3 spans 15 amino acids. Per the germline V gene, CDR1 is MNHEY and CDR2 is SVGAGI. The CDR3 sequence: CASSVGQRNTGELFF. CDR3 in DNA: TGTGCCAGCAGCGTGGGACAGAGAAACACCGGGGAGCTGTTTTTT.

This chain links TRBV7-2 with TRBJ2-7; D perhaps matches TRBD1 (5 bases). V shed 4 bases and J shed 2 bases, with 12 bases lying between them. CDR1 is SGHTA and CDR2 is FQGNSA in the germline V gene. The CDR3 is 14 residues long. The CDR3, as DNA: TGTGCCAGCAGCTCCTCGACAGATGCCTACGAGCAGTACTTC. This codes for CASSSSTDAYEQYF.

This chain joins TRBV5-1 and TRBJ2-3, with 10 positions matching TRBD2. The CDR3 has 16 amino acids. V gave up 0 bases and J gave up 2 bases; unmatched junction bases: 3. Per the germline V gene, CDR1 is SGHRS and CDR2 is YFSETQ. CDR3 coding DNA: TGCGCCAGCAGCTTGGTAGCGGGGGGCCCCACAGATACGCAGTATTTT. It yields the protein CASSLVAGGPTDTQYF.

There are a few counts of this clone. The rearrangement links TRBV7-9 to TRBJ1-1; D is ambiguous. Germline CDR1 reads SEHNR; CDR2 reads FQNEAQ (reference sequence). Trimming took 4 bases from V and 3 from J, leaving 9 bases between them. This CDR3 is built from 13 residues. The CDR3 nucleotides read TGTGCCAGCAGCTCAACAGCTGACACTGAAGCTTTCTTT. Its protein product is CASSSTADTEAFF. Full variable domain (missing parts from reference TRBV7-9 and TRBJ1-1): DTGVSQNPRHKITKRGQNVTFRCDPISEHNRLYWYRQTLGQGPEFLTYFQNEAQLEKSRLLSDRFSAERPKGSFSTLEIQRTEQGDSAMYLCASSSTADTEAFFGQGTRLTVV.

This clone has a single count. The rearrangement joins TRBV5-4 to TRBJ2-1, with D tentatively TRBD2 (6 bases). V dropped 1 base and J dropped 2 bases, with 7 bases sitting between them. The V gene's germline CDR1 is SGHNT and CDR2 YYREEE (reference sequence). The CDR3 has 14 amino acids. CDR3 sequence (DNA): TGTGCCAGCAGCTTGCCGGGGGCCTACAATGAGCAGTTCTTC. It is translated as CASSLPGAYNEQFF.

J is TRBJ2-2 and V is TRBV4-2, with 12 positions matching TRBD2. The CDR3 sequence is 20 residues long. V dropped 1 base and J dropped 4; count of bases not matched to a gene: 13. The germline gives CDR1 LGHNA, CDR2 YNFKEQ. CDR3 DNA sequence: TGTGCCAGCAGCCAAGTACCCCCCCCACTAGCGGGGGGAACCACCGGGGAGCTGTTTTTT. Translation gives CASSQVPPPLAGGTTGELFF.

J is TRBJ2-7 and V is TRBV4-2, with 8 bases matching TRBD2. Germline V gives CDR1 LGHNA, CDR2 YNFKEQ. The ends lost 1 base at V and 2 bases at J; junction bases unmatched: 4. This CDR3 spans 15 amino acids. CDR3 amino acids: CASSQGTSSTYEQYF. The CDR3, as DNA: TGTGCCAGCAGCCAAGGGACTAGCAGCACCTACGAGCAGTACTTC.

This clone was recorded once. The rearrangement uses TRBV6-5 and TRBJ2-5; no firm D call. Per germline, CDR1 MNHEY and CDR2 SVGAGI. The CDR3 loop spans 13 amino acids. The V end was cut by 6 bases, the J end by 0 bases, with 8 bases between. The CDR3: CASRLRYQETQYF. The CDR3 nucleotides are TGTGCCAGCAGGCTCAGGTACCAAGAGACCCAGTACTTC.

This chain uses TRBV27 with TRBJ1-2, with 9 bases identical to TRBD1. Germline V gene data show CDR1 as MNHEY and CDR2 as SMNVEV (reference sequence). V dropped 4 bases and J dropped 9; count of bases not matched to a gene: 9. The CDR3 has 14 residues. In DNA, the CDR3 is TGTGCCAGCAGTTCGGACAGGGGCGGGACCAGCTACACCTTC. Protein sequence: CASSSDRGGTSYTF.

The V call is TRBV4-1, the J call TRBJ2-3, with D perhaps TRBD2 (6 bases). Germline-derived CDR1 and CDR2 are MGHRA and YSYEKL. Trimming removed 0 bases from V and 0 bases from J, with 16 bases in between. There are 18 residues in the CDR3. CDR3 in DNA: TGCGCCAGCAGCCAAGAAGCGGGTAGGGTGTCTAGCACAGATACGCAGTATTTT. Protein sequence: CASSQEAGRVSSTDTQYF.

J is TRBJ2-5 and V is TRBV3-1 (or the pseudogene TRBV3-2), with 12 bases matching TRBD2. With 5 bases clipped from V and 2 bases from J, the junction kept 12 bases outside the gene matches. Germline V gives CDR1 LGHDT, CDR2 YNNKEL (reference sequence). The CDR3 is 18 residues long. The CDR3 loop reads CASSATSGGPLGQETQYF. The DNA of the CDR3 is TGTGCCAGCAGCGCAACTAGCGGGGGGCCCTTGGGGCAAGAGACCCAGTACTTC.

This chain joins TRBV5-6 and TRBJ1-2; 8 nucleotides match TRBD1. Germline trimming cut 3 bases from V and 6 bases from J; bases unmatched to any gene: 19. This CDR3 has 18 residues. The V gene's germline CDR1 is SGHDT and CDR2 YYEEEE. CDR3 loop: CASSWARQGAYRRHGYTF. DNA of the CDR3: TGTGCCAGCAGCTGGGCGCGGCAGGGGGCTTATCGTCGGCATGGCTACACCTTC.

The chain carries TRBV7-2 and TRBJ1-3, with 9 bases matching TRBD1. Germline assignment: CDR1 SGHTA and CDR2 FQGNSA. This CDR3 is built from 17 residues. V shed 2 bases and J 4 bases; nucleotides not matched to a gene: 9. The CDR3 loop reads CASSLQTGGYSGNTIYF. CDR3 DNA: TGTGCCAGCAGCTTACAGACAGGGGGGTACTCAGGAAACACCATATATTTT.

This chain connects TRBV28 to TRBJ1-2; 7 nucleotides agree with TRBD1. This CDR3 contains 12 residues. V dropped 5 bases and J dropped 7; count of bases not matched to a gene: 4. Germline CDR1 is MDHEN and CDR2 is SYDVKM. The CDR3 region has the DNA TGTGCCAGCAGTAAGAACAGGGGTGGCTACACCTTC. Its protein is CASSKNRGGYTF.

The rearrangement links TRBV5-1 to TRBJ2-1; TRBD2 aligns across 11 bases. Germline V gene lookup returns CDR1 SGHRS and CDR2 YFSETQ. The length of the CDR3 is 14 residues. V lost 7 bases and J lost 4; bases outside the gene matches: 4. The DNA for the CDR3 is TGCGCCAGCGTCGCTAGCGGGGGGTACAATGAGCAGTTCTTC. Protein: CASVASGGYNEQFF.

On this clone itself: At the DNA level, this CDR3 is encoded by other sequences in the same sample as well. The chain has TRBV20-1 and TRBJ1-2, with 7 bases that match TRBD1. The CDR3 is made up of 11 amino acids. Germline loops: CDR1 DFQATT, CDR2 SNEGSKA (reference sequence). The trim removed 6 bases at V and 7 bases at J, leaving 5 bases unmatched. The CDR3 here is CSARTGSGYTF. The CDR3 DNA follows: TGCAGTGCACGGACAGGAAGTGGCTACACCTTC.

CDR3 in amino acids: CASSVGSSGGYADTQYF. In nucleotides, the CDR3 is TGTGCCAGCAGCGTAGGGTCTAGCGGGGGTTACGCAGATACGCAGTATTTT. The chain is built from TRBV9 and TRBJ2-3; TRBD2 agrees at 10 bases. J gave up 4 bases and V 0 bases, and 8 bases lay outside the gene matches. The germline CDR1 and CDR2 sequences are SGDLS and YYNGEE. This CDR3 has 17 residues.

The chain joins TRBV12-3 or TRBV12-4 to TRBJ1-5; weak D call: TRBD1 (6 bases). V lost 5 bases and J 6 bases, leaving 11 bases between the germline ends. This CDR3 is built from 13 residues. As DNA, the CDR3 is TGTGCCAGCAGTAGCAGGGGAAGTCAGCCCCAGCATTTT. Translating gives CASSSRGSQPQHF.